This TCR beta chain was recovered during a study of Ad26.COV2.S vaccination and SARS-CoV-2 variants. On the study more broadly: The authors gave Ad26.COV2.S intramuscularly, either once or twice 56 days apart.

The ends were cut back, 1 base at V and 6 bases at J, with 19 bases in the middle. CDR3 size: 17 residues. CDR1 is MNHNS, CDR2 SASEGT, per germline. Comment on this clone: What it binds is unknown.

Study-wide results and caveats: An underestimation of total T cell responses may have resulted from the TCR breadth and depth analyses.

Assay used: immunoSEQ multiplex PCR; TCRdb lists only in-frame clones, some missing. The data show roughly 450,000 clones, approximately 92% seen once. Specified treatment: 15 to 20 received Ad26.COV2.S at low or high dose, single or two shots; a few received placebo; per-sample allocation not given. Day 63 following the first vaccine or placebo injection was when the samples were taken. Participants' vaccine, an Ad26 vector, delivered Wuhan-strain SARS-CoV-2 spike. The chain has TRBV6-1 and TRBJ2-1; a possible D gene is TRBD1 (7 bases). Sequencing was performed on peripheral blood, taken in a trial of Ad26.COV2.S vaccine versus placebo. The sequence was collected from a person aged 18-65 years who received the Ad26.COV2.S COVID-19 vaccine or a placebo. The CDR3 protein is CASSEGNRGGIFNEQFF. As DNA, the CDR3 is TGTGCCAGCAGTGAAGGGAACAGGGGAGGAATTTTCAATGAGCAGTTCTTC.